The rows below give T cell receptor beta chains drawn from one sample of a study of shared clonotypes between healthy human individuals. The repertoire was sequenced with immunoSEQ multiplex PCR; TCRdb's copy has only in-frame clones and lacks some. This sample has 2 million to 2.5 million clones, with under 97% found just once. Sequencing was performed on naive CD4+ T cells sorted from blood. The receptors shown here come from a man younger than 35 in good health. The CDR3 runs from the conserved cysteine through the conserved F or W. D genes are given only for firm matches. Clone sizes are given selectively: once, few, many, or a class where the clone is expanded.

>TRBJ1-1|.|.|TRBV28
CASTGEKAFF
TGTGCCAGCACCGGCGAAAAAGCTTTCTTT
>TRBJ2-3|.|.|TRBV29-1
CSVDVGMGRTDTQYF
TGCAGCGTTGATGTGGGGATGGGAAGAACAGATACGCAGTATTTT
>TRBJ1-4|TRBD1|.|TRBV11-2
CASSTHRDRNEKLFF
TGTGCCAGCAGCACTCACCGGGACAGGAATGAAAAACTGTTTTTT
>TRBJ2-1|TRBD1|.|TRBV9
CASSAGTVSYNEQFF
TGTGCCAGCAGCGCCGGGACAGTCTCCTACAATGAGCAGTTCTTC
>TRBJ2-3|TRBD1|.|TRBV18
CASSRQGSTDTQYF
TGTGCCAGCTCGCGACAGGGTAGCACAGATACGCAGTATTTT
>TRBJ2-7|.|.|TRBV7-2
CASSLAPGYEQYF
TGTGCCAGCAGCTTAGCGCCCGGGTACGAGCAGTACTTC
>TRBJ2-1|TRBD2|.|TRBV2
CASSGILAGGPINFF
TGTGCCAGCTCCGGAATTCTAGCGGGGGGGCCGATTAACTTCTTC
>TRBJ1-2|.|once|TRBV18
CASSPTPDSSYGYTF
TGTGCCAGCTCGCCGACACCAGACAGTTCCTATGGCTACACCTTC
>TRBJ1-3|.|few|TRBV30
CASDRGNTIYF
TGTGCCTCGGACAGAGGAAACACCATATATTTT
>TRBJ2-3|TRBD1|.|TRBV29-1
CSVTGTATTDTQYF
TGCAGCGTGACCGGGACAGCGACCACAGATACGCAGTATTTT
>TRBJ1-1|.|.|TRBV30
CARARMNTEAFF
TGTGCCCGGGCCCGTATGAACACTGAAGCTTTCTTT
>TRBJ2-7|.|.|TRBV15
CATSRDRQGTRNEQYF
TGTGCCACCAGCAGAGATAGGCAGGGGACAAGGAACGAGCAGTACTTC
>TRBJ2-5|.|.|TRBV5-1
CASSFGQNQETQYF
TGCGCCAGCAGCTTCGGGCAGAACCAAGAGACCCAGTACTTC
>TRBJ2-7|.|.|TRBV13
CASSFEGRSYEQYF
TGTGCCAGCAGTTTTGAGGGCCGCTCCTACGAGCAGTACTTC
>TRBJ1-1|TRBD1|.|TRBV6-1
CASGGQGGTEAFF
TGTGCCAGCGGGGGACAGGGGGGTACTGAAGCTTTCTTT
>TRBJ2-7|.|.|TRBV7-2
CASSLVNGYEQYF
TGTGCCAGCAGCTTAGTGAATGGGTACGAGCAGTACTTC
>TRBJ1-1|.|few|TRBV2
CASSEEANTEAFF
TGTGCCAGCAGTGAAGAGGCCAACACTGAAGCTTTCTTT
>TRBJ2-5|.|.|TRBV9
CASSGTRGETQYF
TGTGCCAGCAGCGGTACTAGGGGAGAGACCCAGTACTTC
>TRBJ2-7|.|.|TRBV4-1
CASSRGTPTPYEQYF
TGCGCCAGCAGCCGAGGGACACCCACCCCCTACGAGCAGTACTTC
>TRBJ1-1|.|.|TRBV15
CATSRDYPDTEAFF
TGTGCCACCAGCAGAGATTATCCAGACACTGAAGCTTTCTTT
>TRBJ1-2|.|.|TRBV2
CASMSIERGSGYTF
TGTGCCAGCATGTCGATAGAGAGAGGCTCTGGCTACACCTTC
>TRBJ1-2|.|.|TRBV5-1
CASRPPGQNYGYTF
TGCGCCAGCAGGCCTCCGGGGCAGAACTATGGCTACACCTTC
>TRBJ1-2|TRBD1|.|TRBV11-2
CASSPLGQGDYGYTF
TGTGCCAGCAGCCCTCTGGGACAGGGGGACTATGGCTACACCTTC
>TRBJ2-7|.|.|TRBV6-5
CASSRSGTSYEQYF
TGTGCCAGCAGTCGAAGCGGTACCTCCTACGAGCAGTACTTC